Shown below are 13 T cell receptor beta chains from a single sample sequenced in a study of identical twins. MiXCR, applied by TCRdb to the 5' RACE reads, yields one record per CDR3 protein. The table has more than 600,000 distinct CDR3 sequences, over 15% seen once. These records were also assigned to another study, of T cells expressing NK-cell markers.

Sequencing input: PBMCs. The origin of the receptors is a woman under 30 in good health.

The chain uses TRBV5-1 and TRBJ2-7; TRBD1 or TRBD2 may be the D gene (5 bases each). The CDR3 length is 14 residues. V was trimmed by 4 bases and J by 4 bases, leaving 15 bases between them. Germline V gene sequence: CDR1 SGHRS, CDR2 YFSETQ. The CDR3 DNA is TGCGCCAGCAGCCGGGAAGGGGCGACGTACGAGCAGTACTTC. It is translated as CASSREGATYEQYF.

The chain combines TRBV30 with TRBJ2-5; no clear D. The germline V gene has CDR1 GTSNPN and CDR2 SVGIG (reference sequence). Trimming left V 0 bases short and J 2 bases short, with 19 bases between. The CDR3 length is 17 residues. This CDR3 reads CAWSVLKVTTYQETQYF. CDR3 nucleotides: TGTGCCTGGAGTGTCCTAAAAGTCACTACCTATCAAGAGACCCAGTACTTC.

This clonotype has ten or more counts. The junction shows a germline mismatch at one end, possibly a read error. The rearrangement links TRBV5-1 to TRBJ2-7, with D possibly matching TRBD2 (5 bases). Germline CDR1 SGHRS, CDR2 YFSETQ. CDR3 size: 13 residues. CDR3 region: CASSFAGSYEQYF. The DNA of the CDR3 is TGTGCCAGCAGTTTCGCGGGTTCCTACGAGCAGTACTTC.

In this sample, this clonotype turned up many times. This rearrangement joins TRBV7-6 to TRBJ2-1; D remains ambiguous. In germline, CDR1 is SGHVS, CDR2 FNYEAQ. Trimming took 1 base from V and 0 from J, leaving 7 bases between them. CDR3 size: 15 residues. The CDR3 sequence is CASSLGGISYNEQFF. CDR3 DNA sequence: TGTGCCAGCAGCTTAGGTGGGATCTCCTACAATGAGCAGTTCTTC.

This clonotype was counted a few times. This chain joins TRBV20-1 and TRBJ2-5; D could derive from TRBD1 or TRBD2 (5 bases each). Germline CDR1 is DFQATT and CDR2 is SNEGSKA (reference sequence). There are 15 residues in the CDR3. V lost 5 bases, J lost 3 bases, and 19 bases lay in between. The CDR3 nucleotides read TGCAGTGCTTTAAGGGGCGGGTCTGCTGAAGAGACCCAGTACTTC. Amino acids: CSALRGGSAEETQYF.

V gene TRBV20-1 combines with J gene TRBJ2-1; possible D gene TRBD2, 6 bases. The CDR3 is 14 amino acids. CDR1 and CDR2 (germline): DFQATT, SNEGSKA (reference sequence). The germline V and J ends were trimmed by 6 bases and 3 bases, with 15 bases remaining between them. Written as DNA, the CDR3 is TGCAGTGCCCCCGGGGGACGCTTCTACAATGAGCAGTTCTTC. Translated: CSAPGGRFYNEQFF.

There are a few counts of this clonotype. V usage is TRBV7-9 and J usage is TRBJ1-5, with unresolved D. Germline CDR1 SEHNR, CDR2 FQNEAQ (reference sequence). Trimming stripped 2 bases from V and 5 bases from J, with 13 bases between. This CDR3 contains 15 residues. The CDR3 bases are TGTGCCAGCAGCTTATCGGGTTTAGAGGATCAGCCCCAGCATTTT. It encodes CASSLSGLEDQPQHF.

This clonotype was found a few times. The CDR3 DNA sequence: TGTGCCAGCAGTTACAGAAACACAGGGTTGGAGGCTGAAGCTTTCTTT. Translation: CASSYRNTGLEAEAFF. This chain joins TRBV6-5 and TRBJ1-1; D might be TRBD1 (6 bases). Germline V gene sequence: CDR1 MNHEY, CDR2 SVGAGI. Trimming took 2 bases from V and 6 from J, leaving 19 bases between them. This CDR3 is 16 amino acids long.

This clonotype was found a few times. The chain uses TRBV12-3 or TRBV12-4 and TRBJ2-7; D not resolved. The V gene lost 6 bases and the J gene lost 13 bases, with 22 bases spanning the gap. This CDR3 is 13 amino acids long. The chain's CDR3 is CASRLDALLAVYF. The CDR3, as DNA: TGTGCCAGCAGACTCGATGCTTTGTTAGCAGTTTACTTC.

Concerning this clonotype itself: Possible read error: a much larger clone is one base away. The chain combines TRBV12-3 or TRBV12-4 with TRBJ2-7; tentatively, D is TRBD1 (5 bases). This CDR3 comprises 11 residues. V was shortened by 4 bases and J by 5 bases, with 6 bases between the two germline ends. The CDR3 is CASSWGNEQYF. The CDR3 nucleotides are TGTGCCAGCAGTTGGGGCAACGAGCAGTACTTC.

CDR3 nucleotides: TGTGCCAGCAGTTTATCAACAGGATACACAGATACGCAGTATTTT. It specifies CASSLSTGYTDTQYF. V is TRBV12-3 or TRBV12-4 and J is TRBJ2-3; weak D call: TRBD1 (5 bases). The CDR3 extends over 15 amino acids. Trimming cost V 2 bases and J 2 bases, with 11 bases left between them.

The rearrangement links TRBV6-1 to TRBJ1-1; D ambiguous. Trimming stripped 7 bases from V and 1 base from J, with 10 bases between. Germline CDR1 MNHNS, CDR2 SASEGT. The CDR3 sequence is 13 residues long. The DNA for the CDR3 is TGTGCCAGCATAGGACGGCAGAACACTGAAGCTTTCTTT. It codes for CASIGRQNTEAFF.

J is TRBJ1-1 and V is TRBV7-9, with TRBD1 as a possible D gene (5 bases). From germline, CDR1 is SEHNR and CDR2 FQNEAQ (reference sequence). This CDR3 comprises 14 residues. Trimming pared 2 bases from V and 9 bases from J, leaving 16 bases between. Written as DNA, the CDR3 is TGTGCCAGCAGCTTAACCTCAGGGAATATGAAAGCTTTCTTT. Protein sequence: CASSLTSGNMKAFF.